What follows are 9 T cell receptor beta chains derived from one specimen sequenced in a study of lymphopenia after photon versus proton radiotherapy. The assay was immunoSEQ multiplex PCR, and TCRdb's table has in-frame clones only and misses some. The sample shows roughly 64,000 clones, about 90% of them seen only once. Sequences were derived from peripheral blood, sampled from a patient treated with proton-based radiotherapy. The receptors come from a man older than 75 with esophageal cancer.

The rearrangement links TRBV4-3 to TRBJ2-1; D is unresolved. CDR3 length: 16 residues. From germline, CDR1 is LGHNA and CDR2 YSLEER. Trimming removed 10 bases at V and 0 bases at J, with 19 bases between. The chain's CDR3 is CATPAGGKSSYNEQFF. CDR3 sequence (DNA): TGCGCCACACCCGCTGGCGGAAAAAGCTCCTACAATGAGCAGTTCTTC.

The DNA for the CDR3 is TGTGCCAGCAGGTCCCAAGAGACCCAGTACTTC. This gives the protein CASRSQETQYF. The chain has TRBV2 and TRBJ2-5; D gene unclear. There are 11 residues in the CDR3. CDR1 and CDR2 (germline): SNHLY, FYNNEI. V lost 6 bases and J 1 base, leaving 3 bases between the germline ends.

This chain links TRBV6-5 with TRBJ2-5, with 11 bases identical to TRBD2. V lost 5 bases and J lost 1; bases outside the gene matches: 3. CDR3 size: 15 residues. CDR1 MNHEY and CDR2 SVGAGI come from the germline V gene. Here the CDR3 reads CASSQLAGGQETQYF. The DNA of the CDR3 is TGTGCCAGCAGTCAGCTAGCGGGAGGCCAAGAGACCCAGTACTTC.

The chain joins TRBV9 to TRBJ1-1, with D unresolved. Germline V gives CDR1 SGDLS, CDR2 YYNGEE. This CDR3 contains 15 residues. Trimming took 0 bases from V and 0 from J, leaving 9 bases between them. CDR3 in DNA: TGTGCCAGCAGCGTAGGAGGGCAGCTGAACACTGAAGCTTTCTTT. Translating gives CASSVGGQLNTEAFF.

The rearrangement links TRBV15 to TRBJ1-4; maybe TRBD1 (6 bases). The CDR3 runs 16 residues. Per germline, CDR1 LNHNV and CDR2 YYDKDF (reference sequence). V was cut by 0 bases and J by 8 bases, with 16 bases left in between. The CDR3 nucleotides read TGTGCCACCAGCAGAGATTCATCGGGGGGGCACGAAAAACTGTTTTTT. It codes for CATSRDSSGGHEKLFF.

The chain uses TRBV2 and TRBJ2-3; 8 bases align to TRBD2. The CDR3 is 17 residues long. V lost 7 bases, J lost 0 bases, and 12 bases stayed unmatched. CDR1 and CDR2 from the germline V gene are SNHLY and FYNNEI. CDR3 protein: CASTVRRGAHSTDTQYF. In DNA, the CDR3 is TGTGCCAGCACTGTCCGGCGGGGGGCACATAGCACAGATACGCAGTATTTT.

V and J are TRBV6-1 and TRBJ2-1; 7 bases are shared with TRBD2. The V segment lost 8 bases and the J segment 0 bases; nucleotides outside the gene matches: 7. The CDR3 length is 15 residues. From germline, CDR1 is MNHNS and CDR2 SASEGT. CDR3 loop: CASGRGGSSYNEQFF. The CDR3 region has the DNA TGTGCCAGCGGGAGGGGCGGGAGCTCCTACAATGAGCAGTTCTTC.

The CDR3 protein is CAISESGLAGELFF. Here the CDR3 DNA reads TGTGCCATCAGTGAGTCAGGTTTAGCCGGGGAGCTGTTTTTT. The chain has TRBV10-3 and TRBJ2-2; D unresolved. The germline V and J ends were trimmed by 0 bases and 6 bases, with 8 bases remaining between them. CDR1 ENHRY and CDR2 SYGVKD come from the germline V gene. This CDR3 spans 14 amino acids.

This clone came up a few times. This chain joins TRBV6-5 and TRBJ1-5, with 8 bases identical to TRBD1. The CDR3 runs to 15 residues. The germline gives CDR1 MNHEY, CDR2 SVGAGI. The V segment lost 0 bases and the J segment 4 bases; nucleotides outside the gene matches: 2. For the CDR3, the DNA is TGTGCCAGCAGTTACTCAAGACAGGGGAATCAGCCCCAGCATTTT. Translating gives CASSYSRQGNQPQHF.